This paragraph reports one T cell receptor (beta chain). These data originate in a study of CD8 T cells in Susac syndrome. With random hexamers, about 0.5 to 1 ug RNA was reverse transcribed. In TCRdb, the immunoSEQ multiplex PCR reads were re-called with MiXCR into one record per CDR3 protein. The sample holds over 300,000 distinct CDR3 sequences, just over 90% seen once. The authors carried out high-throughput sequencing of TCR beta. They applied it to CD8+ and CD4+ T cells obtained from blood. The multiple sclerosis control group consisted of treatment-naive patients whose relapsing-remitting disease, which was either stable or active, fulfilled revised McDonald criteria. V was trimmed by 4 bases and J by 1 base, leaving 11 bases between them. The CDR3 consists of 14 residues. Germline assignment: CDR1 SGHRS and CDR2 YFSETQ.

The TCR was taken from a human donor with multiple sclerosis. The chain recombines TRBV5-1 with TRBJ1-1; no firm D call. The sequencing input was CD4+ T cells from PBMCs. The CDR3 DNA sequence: TGCGCCAGCAGCCCCTTGGGTACGAACACTGAAGCTTTCTTT. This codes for CASSPLGTNTEAFF. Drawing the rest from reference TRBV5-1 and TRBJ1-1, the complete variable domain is KAGVTQTPRYLIKTRGQQVTLSCSPISGHRSVSWYQQTPGQGLQFLFEYFSETQRNKGNFPGRFSGRQFSNSRSEMNVSTLELGDSALYLCASSPLGTNTEAFFGQGTRLTVV.